The 9 T cell receptor beta chains reported below all come from one sample, sequenced in a study of OX40 agonist ivuxolimab in advanced cancers. Assay used: immunoSEQ multiplex PCR; TCRdb lists only in-frame clones, some missing. Here the sample spans 30,000 to 45,000 clones, around four fifths being singletons. The sample here was CD4+ or CD8+ T cells sorted from blood, taken in a trial of the OX40 agonist ivuxolimab. These TCRs come from an adult with an advanced solid tumor such as melanoma, head and neck, liver or kidney cancer.

This chain links TRBV21-1 with TRBJ2-1; the table's D gene call, TRBD2, was not cross checked with the DNA. TRBV21-1 counts as a pseudogene. This CDR3 contains 15 residues. DNA for the CDR3: TGTGCCAGCAGCAAAGGACTAGCGGACTACAATGAGCAGTTCTTC. Amino acid sequence: CASSKGLADYNEQFF.

The chain links TRBV6-5 to TRBJ2-5; the D gene is possibly TRBD2 (7 bases). Per the germline V gene, CDR1 is MNHEY and CDR2 is SVGAGI. The CDR3 length is 15 residues. Trimming removed 6 bases from V and 4 bases from J, with 18 bases in between. The CDR3 coding sequence is TGTGCCAGCAGGATGGTGGGGGGGCCGGCAGAGACCCAGTACTTC. The encoded protein is CASRMVGGPAETQYF.

The V gene is TRBV13, the J gene TRBJ2-7, with D maybe TRBD2 (6 bases). Germline CDR1 is PRHDT and CDR2 is FYEKMQ (reference sequence). Trimming removed 5 bases from V and 3 bases from J, with 17 bases in between. This CDR3 region has 15 residues. CDR3 DNA: TGTGCCAGCAGCCGGCGGCTAGCGTTGGACTACGAGCAGTACTTC. Encoded protein: CASSRRLALDYEQYF.

Points on this clone: A read error is possible here, since a much larger clone lies one base away. The chain combines TRBV7-6 with TRBJ1-6; TRBD1 matches 8 bases. The CDR3 runs 14 residues. Germline V gives CDR1 SGHVS, CDR2 FNYEAQ. The CDR3 sequence is CAGSPTGVNSPLHF. The CDR3, as DNA: TGTGCCGGCAGCCCGACAGGGGTTAATTCACCCCTCCACTTT.

The chain links TRBV6-1 to TRBJ2-7, with 9 bases identical to TRBD1. The CDR3 runs 13 residues. The ends lost 6 bases at V and 0 bases at J; junction bases unmatched: 0. The germline V gene encodes CDR1 MNHNS and CDR2 SASEGT. The CDR3 reads CASRGQGSYEQYF. DNA of the CDR3: TGTGCCAGCAGGGGACAGGGCTCCTACGAGCAGTACTTC.

The V gene is TRBV9, the J gene TRBJ2-7; perhaps TRBD1 as D (6 bases). Germline V gene sequence: CDR1 SGDLS, CDR2 YYNGEE. Trimming took off 0 bases at V and 2 bases at J, with 9 bases between the two ends. CDR3 length equals 14 residues. DNA for the CDR3: TGTGCCAGCAGCGTAGGGGACATAACCTACGAGCAGTACTTC. It translates to CASSVGDITYEQYF. Based on the CDR3 plus reference TRBV9 and TRBJ2-7, the full variable domain is DSGVTQTPKHLITATGQRVTLRCSPRSGDLSVYWYQQSLDQGLQFLIQYYNGEERAKGNILERFSAQQFPDLHSELNLSSLELGDSALYFCASSVGDITYEQYFGPGTRLTVT.

In its sample, this clone was seen a few times. The chain carries TRBV10-3 and TRBJ2-3; TRBD2 might be the D (5 bases). This CDR3 has 16 residues. The germline gives CDR1 ENHRY, CDR2 SYGVKD. Trimming took off 2 bases at V and 4 bases at J, with 16 bases between the two ends. The CDR3 reads CAISERKSGSSDTQYF. CDR3 coding DNA: TGTGCCATCAGTGAGAGGAAGTCGGGGAGTTCAGATACGCAGTATTTT.

This chain connects TRBV27 to TRBJ2-7; TRBD2 matches 12 bases. The CDR3 totals 15 residues. Germline trimming cut 4 bases from V and 3 bases from J; bases unmatched to any gene: 4. The germline gives CDR1 MNHEY, CDR2 SMNVEV (reference sequence). CDR3 nucleotide sequence: TGTGCCAGCAGTTCTGGACTAGCGGGAAGCTACGAGCAGTACTTC. Translated: CASSSGLAGSYEQYF.

The rearrangement joins TRBV30 to TRBJ1-1; D not certain. CDR1 and CDR2 (germline): GTSNPN, SVGIG (reference sequence). There are 13 residues in the CDR3. Between the trimmed V and J ends, which lost 0 bases and 5 bases, there was a span of 10 bases. The CDR3 DNA is TGTGCCTGGAGTGTAACAATTGGGACTGAAGCTTTCTTT. Translated, it gives CAWSVTIGTEAFF.